These 17 T cell receptor beta chains originate from one sample sequenced in a study of neoadjuvant anti-PD-1 for oral cavity cancer. Time point reported: after neoadjuvant nivolumab, at surgical resection. Only in-frame clones appear in the TCRdb table, and some are missing; sequencing was by immunoSEQ multiplex PCR. The data contain some 70,000 clones, about 85% of them singletons. The sample here was PBMCs, taken after nivolumab (anti-PD-1) treatment. These TCRs come from a person aged 35-80 years with oral cavity squamous cell carcinoma.

Only one count was recorded for this clone. This chain links TRBV11-2 with TRBJ1-5; the D is unclear. Germline loops: CDR1 SGHAT, CDR2 FQNNGV. Deletions cut 5 bases from V and 4 bases from J, with 9 bases between. This CDR3 region has 13 residues. Here the CDR3 reads CASSVDANQPQHF. The CDR3 DNA is TGTGCCAGCAGCGTGGACGCGAATCAGCCCCAGCATTTT.

The chain couples TRBV5-4 to TRBJ1-1, with no clear D. Germline CDR1 is SGHNT and CDR2 is YYREEE (reference sequence). This CDR3 is built from 15 residues. The germline V and J ends were trimmed by 5 bases and 0 bases, with 14 bases remaining between them. The CDR3 loop is CASSRLGELNTEAFF. The CDR3 DNA is TGTGCCAGCAGTCGTCTTGGGGAGCTGAACACTGAAGCTTTCTTT.

In its sample, this clone was seen once. The chain links TRBV10-2 to TRBJ2-2, with TRBD1 identical over 9 bases. The CDR3 runs 14 residues. The J segment lost 7 bases and the V segment lost 6 bases, leaving 6 bases of the junction unmatched. In germline, CDR1 is WSHSY, CDR2 SAAADI. CDR3 sequence reads: CASRWDRVFGELFF. The CDR3 nucleotides are TGCGCCAGCAGGTGGGACAGGGTATTCGGGGAGCTGTTTTTT.

This clone was seen at least ten times. The chain joins TRBV11-2 to TRBJ1-2; D is uncertain. CDR1 and CDR2 (germline): SGHAT, FQNNGV. CDR3 length equals 13 residues. The ends were cut back, 1 base at V and 6 bases at J, with 9 bases in the middle. This CDR3 reads CASSLGAGDGYTF. The DNA for the CDR3 is TGTGCCAGCAGCTTAGGGGCCGGGGATGGCTACACCTTC.

The chain couples TRBV21-1 to TRBJ1-1. TRBV21-1 is designated a pseudogene. The CDR3 covers 12 residues. The CDR3 sequence: CASTEQTTEAFF. The CDR3 DNA follows: TGTGCCAGCACAGAGCAGACCACTGAAGCTTTCTTT.

The J gene is TRBJ2-7, the V gene TRBV5-8; D unresolved. Germline-derived CDR1 and CDR2 are SGHTS and YDEGEE. This CDR3 comprises 11 residues. Deletions cut 4 bases from V and 3 bases from J, with 5 bases between. CDR3 residues: CASSLDYEQYF. CDR3 DNA: TGTGCCAGCAGCCTAGACTACGAGCAGTACTTC.

This clone was counted once. The chain recombines TRBV5-1 with TRBJ2-3, with a tentative D call TRBD1 (6 bases). Germline lookup yields CDR1 SGHRS and CDR2 YFSETQ. V lost 0 bases and J 3 bases, leaving 14 bases between the germline ends. The CDR3 is 16 amino acids. CDR3 in DNA: TGCGCCAGCAGCTTGGAGGGGTGGACAGTAACAGATACGCAGTATTTT. The encoded protein is CASSLEGWTVTDTQYF.

The count of this clone is one. The chain couples TRBV9 to TRBJ1-5; D ambiguous. The CDR3 is made up of 14 amino acids. V lost 4 bases to trimming and J lost 1 base, with 9 bases between them. The germline gives CDR1 SGDLS, CDR2 YYNGEE. The CDR3 spells CASSPGVSNQPQHF. Here the CDR3 DNA reads TGTGCCAGCAGCCCCGGGGTGAGCAATCAGCCCCAGCATTTT.

The chain uses TRBV2 and TRBJ2-5; D might be TRBD1 (6 bases). The V gene's germline CDR1 is SNHLY and CDR2 FYNNEI. The V gene lost 2 bases and the J gene lost 4 bases, with 14 bases spanning the gap. The CDR3 has 15 amino acids. CDR3 DNA sequence: TGTGCCAGCAGTGAATCCCAGGGGCTGGGAGAGACCCAGTACTTC. It is translated as CASSESQGLGETQYF.

The rearrangement joins TRBV5-1 to TRBJ1-4; D perhaps matches TRBD1 (5 bases). The CDR3 spans 16 residues. The V end lost 4 bases, the J end lost 0 bases, and 13 bases lay between the germline ends. CDR1 and CDR2 from the germline V gene are SGHRS and YFSETQ. In nucleotides, the CDR3 is TGCGCCAGCAGCGGAGGGACGGACACAACTAATGAAAAACTGTTTTTT. Residues: CASSGGTDTTNEKLFF.

This clone was observed a handful of times. The chain employs TRBV30 and TRBJ1-2; 8 bases line up with TRBD1. CDR3 length: 14 residues. Germline V gene lookup returns CDR1 GTSNPN and CDR2 SVGIG (reference sequence). The J segment lost 8 bases and the V segment lost 0 bases, leaving 8 bases of the junction unmatched. CDR3: CAWSVSDTGGGYTF. The CDR3 region has the DNA TGTGCCTGGAGTGTTTCAGATACAGGGGGAGGCTACACCTTC.

The V call is TRBV29-1, the J call TRBJ1-5; the D gene is possibly TRBD1 (6 bases). CDR1 is SQVTM, CDR2 ANQGSEA, per germline. The CDR3 has 15 residues. The V and J ends lost 6 bases and 6 bases respectively, with 21 bases between them. CDR3 nucleotides: TGCAGCGTCACTGAGGGTACAGGGTTCGGTCAGCCCCAGCATTTT. Translated, it gives CSVTEGTGFGQPQHF.

The CDR3 region is CASSLWGTGETGELFF. CDR3 DNA sequence: TGCGCCAGCAGCTTGTGGGGGACAGGGGAGACCGGGGAGCTGTTTTTT. The V and J genes are TRBV5-1 and TRBJ2-2; 10 bases line up with TRBD1. The CDR3 spans 16 residues. Trimming at V came to 1 base and at J to 5 bases, leaving 5 bases not matched to a gene. Germline V gives CDR1 SGHRS, CDR2 YFSETQ. The full variable domain, completed using reference TRBV5-1 and TRBJ2-2, is KAGVTQTPRYLIKTRGQQVTLSCSPISGHRSVSWYQQTPGQGLQFLFEYFSETQRNKGNFPGRFSGRQFSNSRSEMNVSTLELGDSALYLCASSLWGTGETGELFFGEGSRLTVL.

CDR3 region: CASSVATSSSGSETQYF. CDR3 bases: TGTGCCAGCAGCGTAGCTACGAGCTCTAGCGGGAGTGAGACCCAGTACTTC. V gene TRBV9 combines with J gene TRBJ2-5, with 10 bases identical to TRBD2. J was trimmed by 5 bases and V by 0 bases; bases with no gene match: 10. The CDR3 loop spans 17 amino acids. Germline V gene data show CDR1 as SGDLS and CDR2 as YYNGEE.

The chain recombines TRBV7-9 with TRBJ1-2; TRBD1 matches at 9 bases. Trimming cost V 5 bases and J 2 bases; bases outside gene matches: 3. Germline CDR1 SEHNR, CDR2 FQNEAQ (reference sequence). The CDR3 sequence is 14 residues long. The CDR3: CASSQTGGNYGYTF. CDR3 sequence (DNA): TGTGCCAGCAGCCAGACAGGGGGGAACTATGGCTACACCTTC.

The chain has TRBV6-5 and TRBJ2-7; possibly TRBD2 for D (6 bases). V shed 7 bases and J shed 4 bases, with 17 bases lying between them. This CDR3 comprises 14 residues. Germline loops: CDR1 MNHEY, CDR2 SVGAGI. The chain's CDR3 is CASKAEGRWYEQYF. For the CDR3, the DNA is TGTGCCAGCAAAGCGGAGGGGAGATGGTACGAGCAGTACTTC.

The chain uses TRBV5-1 and TRBJ2-2; a weak D match, TRBD1 (5 bases). CDR3 length: 13 residues. Deletions cut 4 bases from V and 4 bases from J, with 8 bases between. Germline-derived CDR1 and CDR2 are SGHRS and YFSETQ. DNA for the CDR3: TGCGCCAGCAGCCCCGACAGCACCGGGGAGCTGTTTTTT. It specifies CASSPDSTGELFF.